This is a list of T cell receptor beta chains from one sample in a study of metastatic and nonmetastatic thyroid tumors. TCRdb re-clonotyped the PCR reads via MiXCR. The data show tens of thousands of clones, with 12% seen just once and 9% to 10% held by the top ten. Sample: blood. The source is a male donor with papillary thyroid cancer or a benign thyroid nodule (not recorded which). Some clones in this sample may be carry-over from other donors' samples. Both conserved end residues are part of each CDR3. The order of the fields is V gene, J gene, clone size, D gene, CDR3 protein, CDR3 DNA. D genes are given only for firm matches. Expanded clones get a size class; other rows say once, few or many, or leave the size out.

TRBV6-1,TRBJ1-6,few,TRBD1,CASRERQGNSPLHF,TGTGCCAGCAGGGAGAGACAGGGAAATTCACCCCTCCACTTT
TRBV14,TRBJ2-1,NA,NA,CASRPLSGGFYNEQFF,TGTGCCAGCAGACCCCTTAGTGGCGGGTTCTACAATGAGCAGTTCTTC
TRBV28,TRBJ1-3,many,TRBD1,CASSLFEGGSSGNTIYF,TGTGCCAGCAGTTTATTCGAAGGGGGCAGCTCTGGAAACACCATATATTTT
TRBV10-3,TRBJ2-5,many,TRBD2,CAISEVAGGLETQYF,TGTGCCATCAGTGAGGTAGCGGGAGGGCTAGAGACCCAGTACTTC
TRBV7-9,TRBJ2-2,many,TRBD1,CASSLQGANTGELFF,TGTGCCAGCAGCTTACAGGGGGCGAACACCGGGGAGCTGTTTTTT
TRBV28,TRBJ1-2,medium-sized,TRBD1,CASSLELGTGSGYTF,TGTGCCAGCAGTTTGGAGCTGGGGACAGGTTCTGGCTACACCTTC
TRBV4-1,TRBJ2-3,many,TRBD2,CASSQESGTSGTDTQYF,TGCGCCAGCAGCCAAGAGTCCGGGACTAGCGGTACAGATACGCAGTATTTT
TRBV7-6,TRBJ2-6,many,NA,CVSSLGSSGANVLTF,TGTGTCAGCAGCTTAGGGAGCTCTGGGGCCAACGTCCTGACTTTC
TRBV27,TRBJ1-2,many,NA,CASSLTQGYSPYGYTF,TGTGCCAGCAGTTTGACTCAGGGGTATTCTCCCTATGGCTACACCTTC
TRBV7-2,TRBJ2-7,many,NA,CASSPGRLDYEQYF,TGTGCCAGCAGCCCGGGACGACTGGACTACGAGCAGTACTTC
TRBV25-1,TRBJ2-1,many,TRBD2,CASSKTSAYNEQFF,TGTGCCAGCAGTAAGACTAGCGCCTACAATGAGCAGTTCTTC
TRBV28,TRBJ1-5,many,NA,CASTWGEPYSNQPQHF,TGTGCCAGCACCTGGGGGGAACCTTATAGCAATCAGCCCCAGCATTTT
TRBV6-2/TRBV6-3,TRBJ2-3,many,TRBD2,CASSYGASGKWATQYF,TGTGCCAGCAGTTACGGGGCTAGCGGGAAATGGGCTACGCAGTATTTT
TRBV19,TRBJ2-1,NA,TRBD2,CANSPGLAGLEQFF,TGTGCCAATAGTCCTGGACTAGCGGGGCTAGAACAGTTCTTC
TRBV4-2,TRBJ2-7,many,TRBD1,CASSQEQGAYEQYF,TGTGCCAGCAGCCAAGAACAGGGGGCCTACGAGCAGTACTTC
TRBV9,TRBJ2-2,many,TRBD2,CASSAAETSVYTGELFF,TGTGCCAGCAGCGCTGCAGAGACTAGCGTTTACACCGGGGAGCTGTTTTTT
TRBV30,TRBJ1-2,NA,TRBD1,CAWSVQGGLGYTF,TGTGCCTGGAGTGTACAGGGGGGGTTAGGCTACACCTTC
TRBV28,TRBJ1-2,many,TRBD1,CASSLRGGDRGRQYGYTF,TGTGCCAGCAGTTTAAGGGGGGGTGACAGGGGGCGACAATATGGCTACACCTTC
TRBV24-1,TRBJ1-2,few,NA,CATSDFSVGVNYGYTF,TGTGCCACCAGTGATTTCTCAGTTGGGGTTAACTATGGCTACACCTTC
TRBV6-2/TRBV6-3,TRBJ1-5,many,NA,CASSYSKGNQPQHF,TGTGCCAGCAGTTACTCGAAAGGGAATCAGCCCCAGCATTTT
TRBV27,TRBJ2-6,few,NA,CASRLSGANVLTF,TGTGCCAGCAGGCTCTCTGGGGCAAACGTACTGACTTTC
TRBV6-1,TRBJ2-4,NA,TRBD2,CASSDSNSGWDIQYF,TGTGCCAGCAGTGACAGCAATAGCGGGTGGGACATTCAGTACTTC
TRBV3-1,TRBJ2-3,many,NA,CASSQQGTDTQYF,TGTGCCAGCAGCCAACAGGGCACAGATACGCAGTATTTT
TRBV30,TRBJ1-1,many,NA,CAWSVVSNTEAFF,TGTGCCTGGAGTGTCGTTTCGAACACTGAAGCTTTCTTT
TRBV5-1,TRBJ2-7,many,TRBD1,CASSSDRWGTVTYEQYF,TGCGCCAGCAGCTCCGACCGATGGGGGACAGTCACCTACGAGCAGTACTTC
TRBV5-1,TRBJ1-1,many,TRBD1,CASSRSTGGSTEAFF,TGCGCCAGCAGCCGATCGACAGGGGGAAGCACTGAAGCTTTCTTT
TRBV6-4,TRBJ1-2,NA,TRBD1,CASSWGQGGGYTF,TGTGCCAGCAGTTGGGGACAGGGAGGTGGATACACCTTC
TRBV10-3,TRBJ1-1,many,NA,CAISESRVRNTEAFF,TGTGCCATCAGTGAGTCTCGGGTACGAAACACTGAAGCTTTCTTT
TRBV18,TRBJ2-7,few,TRBD2,CASSPGTSGRGSSYEQYF,TGTGCCAGCTCACCCGGGACTAGCGGGAGGGGCAGCTCCTACGAGCAGTACTTC
TRBV3-1,TRBJ2-3,NA,TRBD2,CASSHGTSGVGTDTQYF,TGTGCCAGCAGCCACGGGACTAGCGGGGTTGGCACAGATACGCAGTATTTT
TRBV6-1,TRBJ1-2,NA,NA,CASILSHSGSYGYTF,TGTGCCAGCATCCTCTCCCACTCGGGGAGCTATGGCTACACCTTC
TRBV11-3,TRBJ2-6,many,NA,CASSFPGANVLTF,TGTGCCAGCAGCTTCCCTGGGGCCAACGTCCTGACTTTC
TRBV12-3/TRBV12-4,TRBJ2-2,many,NA,CASSPLHVANTGELFF,TGTGCCAGCAGTCCTCTCCACGTCGCGAACACCGGGGAGCTGTTTTTT
TRBV20-1,TRBJ2-5,NA,TRBD1,CSAADPRQGQETQYF,TGCAGTGCTGCAGACCCTCGACAGGGGCAAGAGACCCAGTACTTC
TRBV2,TRBJ2-1,NA,TRBD1,CASNSDRSSYNEQFF,TGTGCCAGCAATTCGGACAGGAGCTCCTACAACGAGCAGTTCTTC